One sample yielded the 4 T cell receptor beta chains listed below, sequenced in a study of cytomegalovirus exposure and HLA in healthy donors (dated by TCRdb to about 2017). The protocol used for the library was the immunoSEQ multiplex PCR assay. A mixture of 60 forward primers for TCR Vbeta segments and 13 reverse primers for TCR Jbeta segments was used in the multiplex PCR. TCRdb took this table from immuneACCESS and kept in-frame rearrangements with V and J called. Such tables lack part of the clones; where checked against another copy, unresolved V genes explain under half of the gap, and the rest is unexplained. Counted in this sample were about 190,000 clones; roughly 80% of them appeared once. Less than 2.5% of the sample goes to the ten largest clones. Sequencing used PBMCs. These receptors came from a woman aged 25-40 years in good health and CMV-seropositive.

The chain recombines TRBV2 with TRBJ1-1, with unresolved D. Germline V gene sequence: CDR1 SNHLY, CDR2 FYNNEI. The CDR3 covers 13 residues. Trimming shortened V by 7 bases and J by 1 base, and 10 bases separated the two germline ends. CDR3 protein: CASTSNRNTEAFF. CDR3 coding DNA: TGTGCCAGCACCTCCAACAGGAACACTGAAGCTTTCTTT.

This chain joins TRBV27 and TRBJ2-3; D not certain. V was clipped by 2 bases and J by 6 bases, with 6 bases between them. CDR1 is MNHEY, CDR2 SMNVEV, per germline (reference sequence). The CDR3 has 12 residues. In DNA form, the CDR3 reads TGTGCCAGCAGTTTAAGCCCGGATACGCAGTATTTT. The encoded protein is CASSLSPDTQYF.

The chain couples TRBV27 to TRBJ1-2; 7 bases map to TRBD1. The CDR3 spans 13 residues. Unmatched junction bases numbered 8, after V lost 8 bases and J lost 5 bases. CDR1 and CDR2 (germline): MNHEY, SMNVEV (reference sequence). As DNA, the CDR3 is TGTGCCAGCGGAATACAGACAGGGTATGGCTACACCTTC. Translating gives CASGIQTGYGYTF.

The genes are TRBV27 and TRBJ2-1, with TRBD2 identical over 12 bases. Looked up from germline, CDR1 is MNHEY and CDR2 is SMNVEV (reference sequence). CDR3 length equals 15 residues. Trimming cost V 8 bases and J 5 bases; bases outside gene matches: 7. In DNA, the CDR3 is TGTGCCAGCGGGCGACTAGCGGGAGTCCACAATGAGCAGTTCTTC. Amino acid sequence: CASGRLAGVHNEQFF.